Many counts were recorded for the clone carrying this T cell receptor beta chain. CDR1 and CDR2 from the germline V gene are SEHNR and FQNEAQ (reference sequence). Trimming pared 2 bases from V and 5 bases from J, leaving 12 bases between. The CDR3 totals 15 residues. The sample's time point: sample taken at primary tumor resection. This record belongs to a study of spatial heterogeneity in lung cancer. A single record per CDR3 protein comes from TCRdb applying MiXCR to the 5' RACE reads. Of 30,000 to 45,000 distinct CDR3 sequences in the sample, about 7% were seen once. Sequences were derived from PBMCs, sampled at surgery. The source is a female donor with early-stage non-small cell lung cancer. The rearrangement links TRBV7-9 to TRBJ2-2, with D possibly being TRBD2 (6 bases). This CDR3 reads CASSLTSGFTGELFF. In DNA, the CDR3 is TGTGCCAGCAGCTTAACCAGCGGGTTTACCGGGGAGCTGTTTTTT.